The clone carrying this TCR beta chain was seen many times. The sample comes from a study of low-dose radiotherapy and immunotherapy resistance in tumors. Across the whole study: Fractions of 0.5 Gy went to Cohort 1 every 2 weeks, totaling 6.5 Gy.

Time point: before trial treatment. TRAV- and TRBV-specific primers, spanning alpha and beta chains, primed first-strand cDNA. Using a constant-region primer together with a V-primer adapter, TCRs were subjected to around 22 PCR cycles of amplification. One entry per CDR3 protein, called by TCRdb with MiXCR from the reads. This repertoire shows more than 45,000 distinct CDR3 sequences, about 23% found once; its top ten account for around 5%. CDR3 length: 11 residues. The ends were cut back, 4 bases at V and 5 bases at J, with 4 bases in the middle. Germline CDR1 and CDR2: SNHLY and FYNNEI. The material was PBMCs, obtained before treatment. The chain links TRBV2 to TRBJ2-3; D is ambiguous. The receptor was isolated from a male donor with prostate cancer. CDR3: CASSVQDTQYF. CDR3 in DNA: TGTGCCAGCAGTGTTCAAGATACGCAGTATTTT.